This entry lists 21 T cell receptor beta chains sequenced from one sample in a study of T cell repertoires in cytomegalovirus infection. TCRdb reprocessed the reads with MiXCR, giving one entry per CDR3 protein. Here the sample spans over 45,000 distinct CDR3 sequences, roughly 20% being singletons. These receptors' targets are unknown. The sample here was CD8+ T cells from cultured PBMCs, taken from culture after CMV antigen stimulation. These receptors came from a human donor in good health (CMV status not recorded). Some clones in this sample may be carry-over from other donors' samples.

This clonotype was seen a handful of times. The rearrangement links TRBV27 to TRBJ2-7; perhaps TRBD1 as D (6 bases). The V gene lost 3 bases and the J gene lost 3 bases, with 9 bases spanning the gap. Looked up from germline, CDR1 is MNHEY and CDR2 is SMNVEV (reference sequence). The CDR3 totals 13 residues. CDR3 sequence reads: CASSLGAIYEQYF. CDR3 bases: TGTGCCAGCAGTTTGGGGGCGATCTACGAGCAGTACTTC.

The chain links TRBV7-4 to TRBJ2-4; a weak D match, TRBD1 (5 bases). V shed 6 bases and J shed 6 bases, with 9 bases lying between them. CDR1 is SGHVT, CDR2 SQSDAQ, per germline. CDR3 length: 12 residues. CDR3 DNA sequence: TGTGCCAGCAGTCCTGACAGAAACATTCAGTACTTC. This codes for CASSPDRNIQYF.

The rearrangement links TRBV29-1 to TRBJ1-1; 7 nucleotides match TRBD1. This CDR3 spans 14 amino acids. V shed 3 bases, J shed 6 bases, and the junction held 10 bases outside the gene matches. CDR1 and CDR2 (germline): SQVTM, ANQGSEA. CDR3: CSVDTGEGFAEAFF. For the CDR3, the DNA is TGCAGCGTTGACACAGGGGAGGGCTTCGCTGAAGCTTTCTTT.

The CDR3 nucleotides read TGTGCCAGCAGCGTAGAAAGGAGGGGTGATACGCAGTATTTT. Encoded protein: CASSVERRGDTQYF. This chain uses TRBV9 with TRBJ2-3; D is possibly TRBD2 (6 bases). CDR3 length equals 14 residues. Between the trimmed V and J ends, which lost 0 bases and 6 bases, there was a span of 11 bases. Germline loops: CDR1 SGDLS, CDR2 YYNGEE.

The sample holds a few counts of this clonotype. The chain couples TRBV7-2 to TRBJ1-6; no definite D call. CDR1 and CDR2 (germline): SGHTA, FQGNSA. The CDR3 contains 17 residues. V lost 5 bases to trimming and J lost 0 bases, with 14 bases between them. CDR3 DNA sequence: TGTGCCAGCAGCCCTGGCAAGCTTTCCTCCTATAATTCACCCCTCCACTTT. It translates to CASSPGKLSSYNSPLHF.

The chain couples TRBV20-1 to TRBJ1-1; 8 bases are shared with TRBD1. CDR3 length equals 10 residues. V shed 7 bases, J shed 11 bases, and the junction held 6 bases outside the gene matches. Germline V gene lookup returns CDR1 DFQATT and CDR2 SNEGSKA (reference sequence). In DNA form, the CDR3 reads TGCAGTGGGACGACAGGGGATGCTTTCTTT. Its protein product is CSGTTGDAFF.

The chain combines TRBV28 with TRBJ2-3; no firm D call. CDR1 is MDHEN, CDR2 SYDVKM, per germline. The germline V and J ends were trimmed by 6 bases and 5 bases, with 9 bases remaining between them. This CDR3 contains 12 residues. DNA for the CDR3: TGTGCCAGCAGCCTTTTCGAAGATACGCAGTATTTT. Translated, it gives CASSLFEDTQYF.

This clonotype has more than one count but fewer than ten. This chain links TRBV7-8 with TRBJ2-7, with D unresolved. Germline loops: CDR1 SGHVS, CDR2 FQNEAQ. This CDR3 comprises 15 residues. The ends were cut back, 3 bases at V and 0 bases at J, with 12 bases in the middle. The CDR3 sequence is CASSFEMAPSYEQYF. CDR3 DNA sequence: TGTGCCAGCAGCTTTGAGATGGCTCCCTCCTACGAGCAGTACTTC.

The chain recombines TRBV5-1 with TRBJ2-7; 13 positions agree with TRBD2. V was clipped by 1 base and J by 2 bases; unmatched bases: 6. The CDR3 extends over 17 amino acids. Germline V gene lookup returns CDR1 SGHRS and CDR2 YFSETQ. The CDR3: CASSLSSGLAGAYEQYF. DNA for the CDR3: TGCGCCAGCAGCTTGAGTTCCGGACTAGCGGGAGCCTACGAGCAGTACTTC.

This clonotype has more than one count but fewer than ten. V usage is TRBV7-8 and J usage is TRBJ2-5; tentatively, D is TRBD1 or TRBD2 (5 bases each). Germline CDR1 and CDR2: SGHVS and FQNEAQ. This CDR3 is built from 15 residues. Between the trimmed V and J ends, which lost 4 bases and 7 bases, there was a span of 19 bases. The CDR3 protein is CASSSQTGPKMTQYF. CDR3 in DNA: TGTGCCAGCAGCTCGCAAACGGGACCGAAGATGACCCAGTACTTC. Drawing the rest from reference TRBV7-8 and TRBJ2-5, the complete variable domain is GAGVSQSPRYKVAKRGQDVALRCDPISGHVSLFWYQQALGQGPEFLTYFQNEAQLDKSGLPSDRFFAERPEGSVSTLKIQRTQQEDSAVYLCASSSQTGPKMTQYFGPGTRLLVL.

This clonotype showed up just a few times. The CDR3 loop reads CASSLALTGPTEAFF. Written as DNA, the CDR3 is TGTGCCAGCAGCTTAGCCCTGACAGGGCCCACTGAAGCTTTCTTT. The rearrangement uses TRBV7-2 and TRBJ1-1, with 7 nucleotides matching TRBD1. Germline values: CDR1 SGHTA, CDR2 FQGNSA. The V segment lost 0 bases and the J segment 4 bases; nucleotides outside the gene matches: 5. This CDR3 is 15 amino acids long.

The chain joins TRBV4-1 to TRBJ2-7, with D tentatively TRBD1 or TRBD2 (6 bases each). The V end lost 3 bases, the J end lost 7 bases, and 22 bases lay between the germline ends. CDR1 MGHRA and CDR2 YSYEKL come from the germline V gene. This CDR3 has 16 amino acids. For the CDR3, the DNA is TGCGCCAGCAGCCAGGATGAGGGGGGACTGTTGAGAGAGCAGTACTTC. Translated, it gives CASSQDEGGLLREQYF.

The chain joins TRBV19 to TRBJ2-1; 9 nucleotides agree with TRBD1. The CDR3 loop spans 16 amino acids. Per germline, CDR1 LNHDA and CDR2 SQIVND (reference sequence). Trimming cost V 4 bases and J 8 bases; bases outside gene matches: 12. The CDR3 DNA sequence: TGTGCCAGTAGTAAGATGACCACAGGGGGCGGCTATGAGCAGTTCTTC. Translated, it gives CASSKMTTGGGYEQFF.

The CDR3 coding sequence is TGTGCCAGCCGAAGCGGGAGGGTAAATGAGCAGTTCTTC. Its protein is CASRSGRVNEQFF. The chain links TRBV11-2 to TRBJ2-1; TRBD2 aligns across 10 bases. This CDR3 is built from 13 residues. V gave up 8 bases and J gave up 7 bases; unmatched junction bases: 5. Germline values: CDR1 SGHAT, CDR2 FQNNGV.

Relative to its sample, this clonotype is medium-sized. J is TRBJ2-3 and V is TRBV12-3 or TRBV12-4; the D is unclear. The CDR3 runs 14 residues. V lost 3 bases, J lost 0 bases, and 7 bases lay in between. Here the CDR3 reads CASSFFGSTDTQYF. The CDR3 DNA follows: TGTGCCAGCAGTTTCTTCGGAAGCACAGATACGCAGTATTTT.

The chain uses TRBV4-1 and TRBJ1-1; no clear D. Germline V gene sequence: CDR1 MGHRA, CDR2 YSYEKL. Trimming removed 0 bases at V and 11 bases at J, with 13 bases between. CDR3 length: 13 amino acids. This CDR3 reads CASSQDLINGAFF. CDR3 coding DNA: TGCGCCAGCAGCCAAGATCTAATCAACGGGGCTTTCTTT.

The rearrangement uses TRBV29-1 and TRBJ1-1; D ambiguous. Trimming pared 1 base from V and 3 bases from J, leaving 12 bases between. The CDR3 contains 14 residues. CDR1 SQVTM and CDR2 ANQGSEA come from the germline V gene. The CDR3 nucleotides are TGCAGCGTTGAAGTGGCGGGAGGTTACACTGAAGCTTTCTTT. Protein product: CSVEVAGGYTEAFF.

The chain couples TRBV7-2 to TRBJ2-7; D is unclear. Trimming shortened V by 5 bases and J by 2 bases, and 7 bases separated the two germline ends. Germline V lookup: CDR1 SGHTA, CDR2 FQGNSA. The CDR3 has 12 amino acids. CDR3 in amino acids: CASSPRPYEQYF. In DNA form, the CDR3 reads TGTGCCAGCAGCCCCCGGCCCTACGAGCAGTACTTC.

The J gene is TRBJ2-1, the V gene TRBV7-8, with 7 bases fitting TRBD2. This CDR3 is built from 15 residues. Germline V gene data show CDR1 as SGHVS and CDR2 as FQNEAQ. The junction had 3 bases not matched to a gene; V was cut back by 1 base and J by 3 bases. The CDR3 loop reads CASSLGGSNYNEQFF. In DNA, the CDR3 is TGTGCCAGCAGCTTAGGCGGGAGTAACTACAATGAGCAGTTCTTC.

This clonotype was found once. This rearrangement joins TRBV11-1 to TRBJ2-4; the D is unclear. Germline-derived CDR1 and CDR2 are SGHAT and FQDESV (reference sequence). The CDR3 has 14 residues. The germline V and J ends were trimmed by 5 bases and 0 bases, with 8 bases remaining between them. Written as DNA, the CDR3 is TGTGCCAGCAGCGGATGGACAGCCAAAAACATTCAGTACTTC. Amino acids: CASSGWTAKNIQYF.

This clonotype was counted between two and nine times. The chain couples TRBV7-2 to TRBJ2-1; no clear D gene. Germline CDR1 reads SGHTA; CDR2 reads FQGNSA. The V end was cut by 3 bases, the J end by 6 bases, with 9 bases between. This CDR3 contains 13 residues. CDR3 loop: CASSFARVNEQFF. The DNA for the CDR3 is TGTGCCAGCAGCTTTGCCCGGGTCAATGAGCAGTTCTTC.